The rows below give T cell receptor beta chains drawn from one sample of a study of cytomegalovirus exposure and HLA in healthy donors. Sequencing used immunoSEQ multiplex PCR; TCRdb keeps in-frame clones, though not all of them. The sample lists some 180,000 clones, approximately 82% seen once, with 1.7% in the top ten. The sample consisted of PBMCs. The receptor set was obtained from a woman younger than 30 in good health and CMV-seronegative. Both conserved end residues are part of each CDR3. The D gene is left open where the match is weak. Size values are once, few and many counts, or a class for expanded clones, and some rows have none.

d_gene: .
abundance: .
j_gene: TRBJ1-3
v_gene: TRBV6-1
CDR3aa: CASSEVGGRPSSGNTIYF
CDR3nt: TGTGCCAGCAGTGAAGTTGGCGGCCGGCCATCCTCTGGAAACACCATATATTTT

d_gene: TRBD2
abundance: .
j_gene: TRBJ2-7
v_gene: TRBV7-2
CDR3aa: CASTPGTRVNEQYF
CDR3nt: TGTGCCAGCACCCCGGGGACTAGGGTTAACGAGCAGTACTTC

d_gene: .
abundance: .
j_gene: TRBJ2-7
v_gene: TRBV6-5
CDR3aa: CASRALVGLIYEQYF
CDR3nt: TGTGCCAGCAGGGCTTTAGTGGGCTTGATCTACGAGCAGTACTTC

d_gene: TRBD2
abundance: .
j_gene: TRBJ2-1
v_gene: TRBV4-1
CDR3aa: CASSQKTSGSLKGNEQFF
CDR3nt: TGCGCCAGCAGCCAAAAGACTAGCGGGAGCCTCAAGGGGAATGAGCAGTTCTTC

d_gene: .
abundance: .
j_gene: TRBJ2-7
v_gene: TRBV7-2
CDR3aa: CASSISSYEQYF
CDR3nt: TGTGCCAGCAGCATCAGCTCCTACGAGCAGTACTTC

d_gene: .
abundance: .
j_gene: TRBJ2-5
v_gene: TRBV21-1
CDR3aa: CASKRGGAIKKTQYF
CDR3nt: TGTGCCAGCAAGAGGGGGGGGGCGATCAAGAAGACCCAGTACTTC

d_gene: .
abundance: .
j_gene: TRBJ1-1
v_gene: TRBV10-2
CDR3aa: CASRNPGGTEAFF
CDR3nt: TGCGCCAGCAGGAACCCAGGAGGCACTGAAGCTTTCTTT

d_gene: TRBD1
abundance: .
j_gene: TRBJ1-2
v_gene: TRBV19
CDR3aa: CASTPGQFNGYTF
CDR3nt: TGTGCCAGTACCCCGGGACAGTTCAATGGCTACACCTTC

d_gene: TRBD1
abundance: .
j_gene: TRBJ1-1
v_gene: TRBV18
CDR3aa: CASSSADRDPEAFF
CDR3nt: TGTGCCAGCTCATCCGCAGACAGGGACCCTGAAGCTTTCTTT

d_gene: .
abundance: .
j_gene: TRBJ1-6
v_gene: TRBV5-8
CDR3aa: CASSLAGILGSPLHF
CDR3nt: TGTGCCAGCAGCTTGGCAGGGATTCTAGGCTCACCCCTCCACTTT

d_gene: TRBD2
abundance: .
j_gene: TRBJ2-3
v_gene: TRBV7-2
CDR3aa: CASSPDFGSGEFTDTQYF
CDR3nt: TGTGCCAGCAGCCCCGACTTTGGTAGCGGGGAGTTCACAGATACGCAGTATTTT

d_gene: TRBD1
abundance: .
j_gene: TRBJ2-1
v_gene: TRBV4-1
CDR3aa: CASSHGQGLYNEQFF
CDR3nt: TGCGCCAGCAGCCACGGACAGGGGCTCTACAATGAGCAGTTCTTC

d_gene: .
abundance: .
j_gene: TRBJ1-5
v_gene: TRBV2
CDR3aa: CASSAQGLGNQPQHF
CDR3nt: TGTGCCAGCAGTGCCCAGGGACTAGGTAATCAGCCCCAGCATTTT

d_gene: TRBD2
abundance: .
j_gene: TRBJ2-5
v_gene: TRBV5-4
CDR3aa: CASSYASSGPQETQYF
CDR3nt: TGTGCCAGCAGCTACGCCTCTAGCGGTCCCCAAGAGACCCAGTACTTC

d_gene: TRBD2
abundance: .
j_gene: TRBJ2-5
v_gene: TRBV4-2
CDR3aa: CASSQDRSSGRSARGTQYF
CDR3nt: TGTGCCAGCAGCCAAGACCGAAGTAGCGGGAGGTCCGCGCGAGGAACCCAGTACTTC

d_gene: .
abundance: .
j_gene: TRBJ1-2
v_gene: TRBV4-1
CDR3aa: CASAGPDYGYTF
CDR3nt: TGCGCCAGCGCAGGGCCAGACTATGGCTACACCTTC

d_gene: TRBD2
abundance: .
j_gene: TRBJ2-3
v_gene: TRBV5-1
CDR3aa: CASSTGTKAQYF
CDR3nt: TGCGCCAGCAGTACCGGGACTAAAGCGCAGTATTTT

d_gene: .
abundance: .
j_gene: TRBJ1-2
v_gene: TRBV27
CDR3aa: CASSLGSGVYGYTF
CDR3nt: TGTGCCAGCAGTTTAGGGTCCGGGGTCTATGGCTACACCTTC

d_gene: .
abundance: .
j_gene: TRBJ1-2
v_gene: TRBV5-1
CDR3aa: CASSLAADTDGYTF
CDR3nt: TGCGCCAGCAGCTTGGCCGCGGATACCGATGGCTACACCTTC

d_gene: .
abundance: .
j_gene: TRBJ2-1
v_gene: TRBV7-9
CDR3aa: CASSPRSVADYNEQFF
CDR3nt: TGTGCCAGCAGCCCTCGGTCGGTAGCGGACTACAATGAGCAGTTCTTC

d_gene: .
abundance: .
j_gene: TRBJ1-1
v_gene: TRBV27
CDR3aa: CASSSGQLNTEAFF
CDR3nt: TGTGCCAGCAGTTCCGGACAGTTGAACACTGAAGCTTTCTTT

d_gene: .
abundance: few
j_gene: TRBJ2-3
v_gene: TRBV2
CDR3aa: CASSPTKEETDTQYF
CDR3nt: TGTGCCAGCAGTCCAACAAAAGAGGAGACAGATACGCAGTATTTT

d_gene: .
abundance: .
j_gene: TRBJ1-2
v_gene: TRBV28
CDR3aa: CASTPSTNYGYTF
CDR3nt: TGTGCCAGCACGCCGAGCACTAACTATGGCTACACCTTC

d_gene: .
abundance: .
j_gene: TRBJ1-5
v_gene: TRBV27
CDR3aa: CASGPGQPQHF
CDR3nt: TGTGCCAGCGGGCCTGGCCAGCCCCAGCATTTT

d_gene: .
abundance: .
j_gene: TRBJ2-3
v_gene: TRBV7-9
CDR3aa: CASSSDISSTDTQYF
CDR3nt: TGTGCCAGCAGCTCCGACATCTCTAGCACAGATACGCAGTATTTT

d_gene: TRBD2
abundance: .
j_gene: TRBJ2-7
v_gene: TRBV4-2
CDR3aa: CASSPLGTSAAQYF
CDR3nt: TGTGCCAGCAGCCCCCTCGGGACTAGCGCAGCGCAGTACTTC

d_gene: .
abundance: .
j_gene: TRBJ1-2
v_gene: TRBV11-2
CDR3aa: CASSLGASRYGYTF
CDR3nt: TGTGCCAGCAGCTTAGGAGCCTCCCGCTATGGCTACACCTTC

d_gene: .
abundance: .
j_gene: TRBJ2-3
v_gene: TRBV7-9
CDR3aa: CASRPPGSSTDTQYF
CDR3nt: TGTGCCAGCAGGCCGCCGGGGTCTAGCACAGATACGCAGTATTTT